These 4 T cell receptor beta chains share one sample of origin, sequenced in a study of T cell responses to AZD1222 COVID-19 vaccine. The method was immunoSEQ multiplex PCR; TCRdb's version includes in-frame clones alone and lacks a portion of them. This sample carries 130,000 to 150,000 clones, approximately 89% of them seen once, and the ten largest clones take 1.5% to 2%. The specimen comprised peripheral blood, sampled 28 days after the second AZD1222 dose. All receptors derive from an adult who received the AZD1222 COVID-19 vaccine.

V gene TRBV15 combines with J gene TRBJ2-7; TRBD1 matches 7 bases. The CDR3 length is 16 residues. The V and J ends lost 1 base and 6 bases, in that order; junction bases with no gene match: 12. Germline V gives CDR1 LNHNV, CDR2 YYDKDF (reference sequence). CDR3 sequence: CATSRGSGTVKGEQYF. The CDR3 DNA is TGTGCCACCAGCAGAGGGTCCGGGACAGTTAAGGGCGAGCAGTACTTC.

The chain recombines TRBV18 with TRBJ1-1, with D possibly TRBD1 on 6 matching bases. The CDR3 totals 16 residues. Germline V gene data show CDR1 as KGHSH and CDR2 as LQKENI. V was trimmed by 1 base and J by 6 bases, leaving 18 bases between them. The CDR3 region has the DNA TGTGCCAGCTCACCACTGGGGGCCGCGGGGCGAGCTGAAGCTTTCTTT. Encoded protein: CASSPLGAAGRAEAFF.

The rearrangement links TRBV4-1 to TRBJ1-2; 9 bases are shared with TRBD1. Germline V gene data show CDR1 as MGHRA and CDR2 as YSYEKL. The CDR3 is 18 residues long. V was clipped by 0 bases and J by 4 bases; unmatched bases: 12. CDR3 protein: CASSQDPRPGQGSYGYTF. The CDR3 coding sequence is TGCGCCAGCAGCCAAGATCCAAGGCCGGGACAGGGAAGCTATGGCTACACCTTC.

This chain joins TRBV2 and TRBJ1-6; TRBD1 is a possible D gene (5 bases). Trimming left V 4 bases short and J 4 bases short, with 8 bases between. Germline V gene sequence: CDR1 SNHLY, CDR2 FYNNEI. The CDR3 contains 14 residues. The CDR3 reads CASSGQFYNSPLHF. In DNA, the CDR3 is TGTGCCAGCAGTGGACAGTTTTATAATTCACCCCTCCACTTT.